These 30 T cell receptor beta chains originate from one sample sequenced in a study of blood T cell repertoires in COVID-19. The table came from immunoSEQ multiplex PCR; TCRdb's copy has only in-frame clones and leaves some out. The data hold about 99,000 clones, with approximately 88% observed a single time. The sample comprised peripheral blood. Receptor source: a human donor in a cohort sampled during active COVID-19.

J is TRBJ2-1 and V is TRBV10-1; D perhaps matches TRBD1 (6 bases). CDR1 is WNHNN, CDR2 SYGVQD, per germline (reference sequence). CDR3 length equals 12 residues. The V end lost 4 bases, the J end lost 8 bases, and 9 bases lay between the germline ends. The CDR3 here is CASSARGDEQFF. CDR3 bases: TGCGCCAGCAGTGCCAGGGGCGATGAGCAGTTCTTC.

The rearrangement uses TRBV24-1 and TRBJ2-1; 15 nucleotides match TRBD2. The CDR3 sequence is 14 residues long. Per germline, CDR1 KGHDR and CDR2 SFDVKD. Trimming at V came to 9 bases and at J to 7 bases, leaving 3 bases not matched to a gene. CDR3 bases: TGTGCCACCCAGGGGACTAGCGGGGGGAATGAGCAGTTCTTC. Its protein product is CATQGTSGGNEQFF.

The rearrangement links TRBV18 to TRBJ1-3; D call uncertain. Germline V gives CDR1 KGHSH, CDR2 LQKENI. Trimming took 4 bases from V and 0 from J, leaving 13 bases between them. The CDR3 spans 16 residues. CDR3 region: CASSLAGSRSGNTIYF. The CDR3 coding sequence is TGTGCCAGCTCACTAGCGGGGTCCCGCTCTGGAAACACCATATATTTT.

In DNA form, the CDR3 reads TGTGCCAGTAGTATGGGGGGGAAAGCTTTCTTT. It translates to CASSMGGKAFF. The chain uses TRBV19 and TRBJ1-1; tentatively, D is TRBD1 (5 bases). Trimming stripped 3 bases from V and 9 bases from J, with 8 bases between. The CDR3 sequence is 11 residues long. Germline CDR1 is LNHDA and CDR2 is SQIVND (reference sequence).

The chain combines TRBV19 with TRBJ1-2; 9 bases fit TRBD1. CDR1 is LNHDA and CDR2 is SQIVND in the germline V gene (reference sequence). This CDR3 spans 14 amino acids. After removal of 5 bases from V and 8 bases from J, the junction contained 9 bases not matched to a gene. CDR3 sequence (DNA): TGTGCCAGTAGTGCCCGGGACAGGGAGGGCGGCTACACCTTC. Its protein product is CASSARDREGGYTF.

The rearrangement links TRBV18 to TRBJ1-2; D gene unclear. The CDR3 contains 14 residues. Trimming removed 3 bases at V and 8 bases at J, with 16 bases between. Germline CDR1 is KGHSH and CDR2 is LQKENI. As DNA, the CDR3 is TGTGCCAGCTCACCCCAGGTTGATAGGTCGGGCTACACCTTC. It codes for CASSPQVDRSGYTF.

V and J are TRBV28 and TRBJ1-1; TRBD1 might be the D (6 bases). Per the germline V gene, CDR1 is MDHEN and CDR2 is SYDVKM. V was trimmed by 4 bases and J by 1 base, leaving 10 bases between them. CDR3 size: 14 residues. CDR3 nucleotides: TGTGCCAGCAGTTCTTTGGGACAGAACACTGAAGCTTTCTTT. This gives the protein CASSSLGQNTEAFF.

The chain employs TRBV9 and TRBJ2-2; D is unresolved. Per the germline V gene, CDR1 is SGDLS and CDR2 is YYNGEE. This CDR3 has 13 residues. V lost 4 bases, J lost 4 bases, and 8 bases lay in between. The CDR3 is CASSTQVTGELFF. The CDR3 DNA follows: TGTGCCAGCAGCACCCAGGTCACCGGGGAGCTGTTTTTT.

The CDR3 loop reads CATSPSRAGEGEKLFF. The CDR3 nucleotides read TGTGCCACCAGCCCAAGTCGAGCAGGGGAGGGCGAAAAACTGTTTTTT. V usage is TRBV15 and J usage is TRBJ1-4; a possible D gene is TRBD1 (6 bases). Germline CDR1 and CDR2: LNHNV and YYDKDF (reference sequence). V was clipped by 5 bases and J by 8 bases, with 21 bases between them. This CDR3 has 16 residues.

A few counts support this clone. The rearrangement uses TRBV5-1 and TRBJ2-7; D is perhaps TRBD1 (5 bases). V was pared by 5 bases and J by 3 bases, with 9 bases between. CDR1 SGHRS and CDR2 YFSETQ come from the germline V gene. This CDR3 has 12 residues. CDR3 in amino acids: CASSVDNYEQYF. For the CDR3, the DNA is TGCGCCAGCAGTGTGGACAACTACGAGCAGTACTTC.

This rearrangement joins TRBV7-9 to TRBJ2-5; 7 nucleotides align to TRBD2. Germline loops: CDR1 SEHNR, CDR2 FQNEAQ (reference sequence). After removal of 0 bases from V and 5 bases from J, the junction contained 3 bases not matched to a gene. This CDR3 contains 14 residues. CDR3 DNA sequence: TGTGCCAGCAGCTTAGCCGGGGGGAGGGAGACCCAGTACTTC. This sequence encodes CASSLAGGRETQYF.

The CDR3 spells CASSQDPQGFGQPQHF. DNA of the CDR3: TGTGCCAGCAGCCAAGATCCGCAGGGTTTTGGGCAGCCCCAGCATTTT. The V gene is TRBV4-2, the J gene TRBJ1-5, with a possible D match to TRBD1 (5 bases). Germline V gene sequence: CDR1 LGHNA, CDR2 YNFKEQ. Trimming removed 0 bases from V and 7 bases from J, with 16 bases in between. This CDR3 region has 16 residues.

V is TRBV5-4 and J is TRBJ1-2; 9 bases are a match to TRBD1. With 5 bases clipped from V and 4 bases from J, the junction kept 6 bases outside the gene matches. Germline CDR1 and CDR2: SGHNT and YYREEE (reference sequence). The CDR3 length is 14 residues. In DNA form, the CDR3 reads TGTGCCAGCAGTTCGAGGGACAGGGCCTATGGCTACACCTTC. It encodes CASSSRDRAYGYTF.

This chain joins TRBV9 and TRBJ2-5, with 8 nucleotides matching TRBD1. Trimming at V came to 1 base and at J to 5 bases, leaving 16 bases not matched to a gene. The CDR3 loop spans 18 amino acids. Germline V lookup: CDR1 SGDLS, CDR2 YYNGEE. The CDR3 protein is CASSVTGVVGRGLETQYF. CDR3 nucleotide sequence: TGTGCCAGCAGCGTAACTGGCGTCGTTGGCAGGGGGCTGGAGACCCAGTACTTC.

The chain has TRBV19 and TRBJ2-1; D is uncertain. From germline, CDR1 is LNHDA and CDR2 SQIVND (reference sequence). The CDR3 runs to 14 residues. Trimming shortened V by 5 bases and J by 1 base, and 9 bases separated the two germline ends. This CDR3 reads CASSYRGSYNEQFF. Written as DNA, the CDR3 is TGTGCCAGTAGTTATCGCGGATCCTACAATGAGCAGTTCTTC.

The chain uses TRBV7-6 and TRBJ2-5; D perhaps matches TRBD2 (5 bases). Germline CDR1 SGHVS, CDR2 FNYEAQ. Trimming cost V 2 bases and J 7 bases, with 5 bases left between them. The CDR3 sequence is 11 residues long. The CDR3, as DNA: TGTGCCAGCAGCTTAAGCGGGACCCAGTACTTC. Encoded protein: CASSLSGTQYF. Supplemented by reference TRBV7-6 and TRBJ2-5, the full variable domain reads GAGVSQSPRYKVTKRGQDVALRCDPISGHVSLYWYRQALGQGPEFLTYFNYEAQQDKSGLPNDRFSAERPEGSISTLTIQRTEQRDSAMYRCASSLSGTQYFGPGTRLLVL.

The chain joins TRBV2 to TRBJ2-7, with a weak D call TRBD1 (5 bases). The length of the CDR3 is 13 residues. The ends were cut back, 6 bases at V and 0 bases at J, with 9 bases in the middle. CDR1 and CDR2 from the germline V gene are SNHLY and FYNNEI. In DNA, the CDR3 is TGTGCCAGCAGGACGACAGTCTCCTACGAGCAGTACTTC. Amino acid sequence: CASRTTVSYEQYF.

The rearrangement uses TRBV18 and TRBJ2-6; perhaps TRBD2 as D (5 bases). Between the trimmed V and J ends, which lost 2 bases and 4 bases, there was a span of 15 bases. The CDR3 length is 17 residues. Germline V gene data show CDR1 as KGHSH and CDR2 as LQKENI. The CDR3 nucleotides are TGTGCCAGCTCACCATTATACGGGGATCCCGGGGCCAACGTCCTGACTTTC. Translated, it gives CASSPLYGDPGANVLTF.

The CDR3 spells CASSKERTGSKETQYF. The CDR3 region has the DNA TGTGCCAGCAGCAAAGAGCGGACAGGGTCTAAAGAGACCCAGTACTTC. This chain connects TRBV21-1 to TRBJ2-5; the table's D call, TRBD1, has no DNA check behind it. TRBV21-1 is a known pseudogene. CDR3 length: 16 residues.

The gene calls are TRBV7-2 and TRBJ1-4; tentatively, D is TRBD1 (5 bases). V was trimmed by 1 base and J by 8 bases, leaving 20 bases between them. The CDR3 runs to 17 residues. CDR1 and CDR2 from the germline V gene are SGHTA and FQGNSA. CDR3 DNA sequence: TGTGCCAGCAGCTTAGGGGTGGCAGGGCTCTTTCAAGAAAAACTGTTTTTT. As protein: CASSLGVAGLFQEKLFF.

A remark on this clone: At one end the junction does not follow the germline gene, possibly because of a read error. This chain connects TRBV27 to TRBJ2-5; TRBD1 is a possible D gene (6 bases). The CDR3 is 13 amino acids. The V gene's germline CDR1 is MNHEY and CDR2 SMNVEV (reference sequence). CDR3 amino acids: CASSLYPKGEWDF. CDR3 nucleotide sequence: TGTGCCAGCAGTTTATACCCAAAGGGGGAGTGGGACTTC.

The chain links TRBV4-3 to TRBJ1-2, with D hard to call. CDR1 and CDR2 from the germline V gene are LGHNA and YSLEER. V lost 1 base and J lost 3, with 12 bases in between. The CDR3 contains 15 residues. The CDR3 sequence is CASSQGERADYGYTF. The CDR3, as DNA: TGCGCCAGCAGCCAAGGGGAGAGGGCTGACTATGGCTACACCTTC.

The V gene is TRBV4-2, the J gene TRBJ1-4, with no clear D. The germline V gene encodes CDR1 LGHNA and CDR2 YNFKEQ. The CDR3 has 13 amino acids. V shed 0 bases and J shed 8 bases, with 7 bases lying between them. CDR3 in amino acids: CASSQELSEKLFF. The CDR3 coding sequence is TGTGCCAGCAGCCAAGAGTTAAGCGAAAAACTGTTTTTT.

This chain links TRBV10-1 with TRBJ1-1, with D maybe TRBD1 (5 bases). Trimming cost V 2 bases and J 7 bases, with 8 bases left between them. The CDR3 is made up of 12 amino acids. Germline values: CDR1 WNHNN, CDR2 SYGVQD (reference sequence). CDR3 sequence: CASSERGFEAFF. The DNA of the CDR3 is TGCGCCAGCAGTGAGAGGGGATTTGAAGCTTTCTTT.

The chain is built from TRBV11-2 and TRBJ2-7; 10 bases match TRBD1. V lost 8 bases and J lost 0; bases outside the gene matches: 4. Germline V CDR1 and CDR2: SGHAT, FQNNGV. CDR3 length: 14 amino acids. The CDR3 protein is CASGQGGSSYEQYF. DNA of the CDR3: TGTGCCAGCGGACAGGGGGGAAGCTCCTACGAGCAGTACTTC.

CDR3 nucleotides: TGTGCCAGTAGTATTTTGGGGATTTTGGGACAGGGGAGTCAGCCCCAGCATTTT. Protein product: CASSILGILGQGSQPQHF. The chain has TRBV19 and TRBJ1-5; TRBD1 matches at 10 bases. The germline V gene encodes CDR1 LNHDA and CDR2 SQIVND (reference sequence). CDR3 size: 18 residues. After removal of 3 bases from V and 6 bases from J, the junction contained 14 bases not matched to a gene.

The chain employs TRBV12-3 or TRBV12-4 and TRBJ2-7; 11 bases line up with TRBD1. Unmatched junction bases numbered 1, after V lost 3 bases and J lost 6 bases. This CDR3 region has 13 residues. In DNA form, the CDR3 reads TGTGCCAGCAGTTTGGGACAGGGGGTCGAGCAGTACTTC. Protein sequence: CASSLGQGVEQYF.

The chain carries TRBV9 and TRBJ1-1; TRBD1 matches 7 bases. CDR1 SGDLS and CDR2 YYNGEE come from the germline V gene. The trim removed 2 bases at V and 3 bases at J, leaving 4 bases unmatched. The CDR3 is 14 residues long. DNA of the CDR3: TGTGCCAGCAGCGTTCGACAGGGAGACACTGAAGCTTTCTTT. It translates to CASSVRQGDTEAFF. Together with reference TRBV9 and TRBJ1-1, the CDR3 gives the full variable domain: DSGVTQTPKHLITATGQRVTLRCSPRSGDLSVYWYQQSLDQGLQFLIQYYNGEERAKGNILERFSAQQFPDLHSELNLSSLELGDSALYFCASSVRQGDTEAFFGQGTRLTVV.

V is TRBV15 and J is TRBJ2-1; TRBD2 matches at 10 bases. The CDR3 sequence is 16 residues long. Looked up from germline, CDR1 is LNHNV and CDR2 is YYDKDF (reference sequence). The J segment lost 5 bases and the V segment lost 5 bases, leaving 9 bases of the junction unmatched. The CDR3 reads CATSATRTSGNNEQFF. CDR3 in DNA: TGTGCCACCAGCGCAACTAGGACTAGCGGCAACAATGAGCAGTTCTTC.

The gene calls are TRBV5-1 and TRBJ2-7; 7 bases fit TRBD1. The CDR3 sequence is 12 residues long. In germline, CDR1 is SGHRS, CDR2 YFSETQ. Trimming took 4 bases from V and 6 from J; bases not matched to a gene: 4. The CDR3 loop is CASSKDRTEQYF. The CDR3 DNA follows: TGCGCCAGCAGCAAGGACAGGACCGAGCAGTACTTC.